A selection of T cell receptor delta chains follows, all from one sample in a study of gamma-delta T cells after stem cell transplantation. TCRdb fed the RT-PCR reads to CATT. The sample lists 2,000 to 2,500 delta-chain clones, roughly 33% occurring once. Sequencing was carried out using gamma-delta T cells. All receptors come from a human donor. It is not recorded whose cells these are; they may come from a transplant donor. The CDR3 runs from the conserved cysteine through the conserved F or W. A D gene is named only where the DNA matches it firmly. Clone sizes are given selectively: once, few, many, or a class where the clone is expanded.

size,J,V,D,DNA,CDR3
once,TRDJ1,TRDV2,NA,TGTGCCTGTGACACCGTTGAGAGGTACAACAGCGATAAACTCATCTTT,CACDTVERYNSDKLIF
NA,TRDJ1,TRDV1,NA,TGTGCTCTTGGGGAAGCGGGGTTTAGCTTCCCACAGCGTTGGACCGATAAACTCATCTTT,CALGEAGFSFPQRWTDKLIF
few,TRDJ1,TRDV1,TRDD2,TGTGCTCTTGGGGGAGGCCTTCCTACGCCGAAGTACGATAAACTCATCTTT,CALGGGLPTPKYDKLIF
once,TRDJ1,TRDV1,NA,TGTGCTCTTGGGAGCGAGGGTCCTTCCAAGCTGTTATCCGATAAACTCATCTTT,CALGSEGPSKLLSDKLIF
medium-sized,TRDJ1,TRDV2,TRDD3,TGTGCCTGTGACAGTCTGGGGGAAGTTTCCGATAAACTCATCTTT,CACDSLGEVSDKLIF
NA,TRDJ1,TRDV2,TRDD3,TGTGCCTGTGACACCCTGGGGGGGCCGACCACCGATAAACTCATCTTT,CACDTLGGPTTDKLIF
once,TRDJ1,TRDV1,TRDD3,TGTGCTCTTGGGGATAAAGGTACTGGGGGCCACCATACCGATAAACTCATCTTT,CALGDKGTGGHHTDKLIF
few,TRDJ1,TRDV1,NA,TGTGCTCTTGGGTCTTTCGCGGCCGACCCCACCGATAAACTCATCTTT,CALGSFAADPTDKLIF
large,TRDJ1,TRDV2,TRDD3,TGTGCCTGTGACACCAAGGGGGGAGACTGGGGGATAAGAAAACTCATCTTT,CACDTKGGDWGIRKLIF
few,TRDJ1,TRDV2,NA,TGTGCCTGTGACCCCCAGCCTCGCCCGGCGTACACCGATAAACTCATCTTT,CACDPQPRPAYTDKLIF
NA,TRDJ1,TRDV2,TRDD3,TGTGCCTGTGACGCCGTACTGGGGGATAGGACCGATAAACTCATCTTT,CACDAVLGDRTDKLIF
NA,TRDJ1,TRDV2,NA,TGTGCCTGTGACCCAGTGAGTCCCATGGGGGGTACGCCTGAGAACACCGATAAACTCATCTTT,CACDPVSPMGGTPENTDKLIF
NA,TRDJ1,TRDV1,TRDD3,TGTGCTCTTGGGAAACATGGCCTCCCGACTACTGGGGGATGGAAACTCATCTTT,CALGKHGLPTTGGWKLIF
NA,TRDJ1,TRDV1,TRDD2,TGTGCTCTTGGATTTGGCCTTCCTACGTCAGGGGGATTTAGTATCGATAAACTCATCTTT,CALGFGLPTSGGFSIDKLIF
hyperexpanded,TRDJ1,TRDV2,NA,TGTGCCTGTGACACCGTGGGGAACACCGATAAACTCATCTTT,CACDTVGNTDKLIF
NA,TRDJ1,TRDV2,TRDD3,TGTGCCTGTGACTTACTGGGGGATACAGGGCAGGGAGAGGGCACCGATAAACTCATCTTT,CACDLLGDTGQGEGTDKLIF
NA,TRDJ1,TRDV1,TRDD3,TGTGCTCTTGGGGAACTCGCCAAAAATCAACTGGGGGACACCGATAAACTCATCTTT,CALGELAKNQLGDTDKLIF
NA,TRDJ1,TRDV3,TRDD3,TGTGCCTTAACTCCTACAGTTAGGGTGGGGGATACGTATAAACTCATCTTT,CALTPTVRVGDTYKLIF
large,TRDJ1,TRDV2,TRDD3,TGTGCCTGTGACGTACTGGGGGACCCCCCGTACACCGATAAACTCATCTTT,CACDVLGDPPYTDKLIF
NA,TRDJ1,TRDV1,TRDD3,TGTGCTCTTGGGGAACTTGGCACCTACTGGGGACCAGACCCCGATAAACTCATCTTT,CALGELGTYWGPDPDKLIF
few,TRDJ1,TRDV1,NA,TGTGCTCTTGGGGGTGGGGGCTCGTACACCGATAAACTCATCTTT,CALGGGGSYTDKLIF
NA,TRDJ1,TRDV1,TRDD3,TGTGCTCTTGGGGAAACTTTTTCTGCTCCGTACTGGGGGACATATACCGATAAACTCATCTTT,CALGETFSAPYWGTYTDKLIF
NA,TRDJ3,TRAV29/DV5,NA,TGTGCAGCAAGCGCGGGACCGATCCCTGCCTCCTGGGACACCCGACAGATGTTTTTC,CAASAGPIPASWDTRQMFF
NA,TRDJ1,TRDV1,NA,TGTGCTCTTGGGGAACCCAGCCTTCCCGTGGTGGATACGGGCACCGATAAACTCATCTTT,CALGEPSLPVVDTGTDKLIF
NA,TRDJ3,TRDV2,TRDD3,TGTGCCTGTGACGGCGAAGATACTGGGGGATCCTCCCCTAGCTCCTGGGACACCCGACAGATGTTTTTC,CACDGEDTGGSSPSSWDTRQMFF
few,TRDJ1,TRDV2,TRDD3,TGTGCCTGTGACGCTGTACTGGGGGATAGCAGACAGTACACCGATAAACTCATCTTT,CACDAVLGDSRQYTDKLIF
few,TRDJ3,TRDV2,TRDD3,TGTGCCTGTGACCCAATACTGGGGGATACTGCCTGGGACACCCGACAGATGTTTTTC,CACDPILGDTAWDTRQMFF
NA,TRDJ2,TRDV1,TRDD3,TGTGCTCTTGGGGAAAGAATCTCACGGAACTGGGGGATACGCACGATATTACCTAATTTGACAGCACAACTCTTCTTT,CALGERISRNWGIRTILPNLTAQLFF
NA,TRDJ1,TRDV1,NA,TGTGCTCTTGGGGATCTCCTACAGGGTGGGGGGTACACCGATAAACTCATCTTT,CALGDLLQGGGYTDKLIF
NA,TRDJ1,TRDV2,TRDD3,TGTGCCTGTGACACTCTACTGGGGGCCCCAGGCGCCGATAAACTCATCTTT,CACDTLLGAPGADKLIF